The present T cell receptor beta chain was sequenced within a study of T cell responses to AZD1222 COVID-19 vaccine. The table came from immunoSEQ multiplex PCR; TCRdb's copy has only in-frame clones and leaves some out. Found here are 150,000 to 200,000 clones, 94% of them singletons; the top ten hold over 4.5%. V was cut by 6 bases and J by 1 base, with 12 bases left in between. The CDR3 is made up of 15 amino acids. Germline-derived CDR1 and CDR2 are SNHLY and FYNNEI. Study outcomes and limitations: Unmutated variant regions reportedly attract nearly half of all spike-specific TCRs. Recipients of AZD1222 seropositive at baseline numbered only five or six.

As to this clone: Its target is unknown.

The V gene is TRBV2, the J gene TRBJ2-2; the D gene could be TRBD1 or TRBD2 (5 bases each). The TCR comes from an adult who received the AZD1222 COVID-19 vaccine. The input for sequencing was peripheral blood, taken 28 days after the second AZD1222 dose. CDR3 coding DNA: TGTGCCAGCAGCGAGGTGGGGGAGAACACCGGGGAGCTGTTTTTT. Its protein is CASSEVGENTGELFF.